This entry features one T cell receptor beta chain sequence. Its antigen is as yet unknown. CDR1 and CDR2 (germline): LNHDA, SQIVND (reference sequence). The germline V and J ends were trimmed by 5 bases and 10 bases, with 17 bases remaining between them. The CDR3 has 13 amino acids. This sample stems from a study of T cell repertoires in cytomegalovirus infection. TCRdb re-derived calls from the reads in MiXCR, one entry per CDR3 protein. The sample has hundreds of thousands of distinct CDR3 sequences; 42% are singletons. The specimen comprised cultured PBMCs, sampled from culture after CMV antigen stimulation. The sequence came from a human donor in good health (CMV status not recorded). Some clones in this sample may be carry-over from other donors' samples. V usage is TRBV19 and J usage is TRBJ1-1, with a weak D call TRBD1 (5 bases). CDR3 in DNA: TGTGCCAGTAGTCCCTGGAAGATGGGGGGAGCTTTCTTT. It codes for CASSPWKMGGAFF.